The 25 T cell receptor beta chains listed next were all sequenced from one sample in a study of shared clonotypes between healthy human individuals (dated by TCRdb to about 2020). Library creation used the immunoSEQ multiplex PCR assay. TCRdb carries this immuneACCESS record with in-frame sequences only. Its versions omit some clonotypes, under half of them owing to an unresolved V gene in the studies checked, with the rest unexplained. A total of about 2.4 million clones appear in this sample, roughly 93% of them only once. The ten most abundant clones make up 0.36% of the sample. Sequencing input: naive CD4+ T cells from PBMCs. Interpreted using the paper, the cell subset or site label stands for: CD45RA+ positively selected. The receptors come from a man younger than 30 in good health. Some clones in this sample may be carry-over from other donors' samples.

Comments on this clone: Other DNA sequences from this sample encode an identical CDR3 as well. The chain recombines TRBV10-3 with TRBJ2-7, with a tentative D call TRBD2 (7 bases). Germline V gene lookup returns CDR1 ENHRY and CDR2 SYGVKD. CDR3 length equals 13 residues. The V gene lost 0 bases and the J gene lost 6 bases, with 9 bases spanning the gap. The CDR3 nucleotides are TGTGCCATCAGTGAGTCGAGGGGGGGCGAGCAGTACTTC. It yields the protein CAISESRGGEQYF.

The chain links TRBV2 to TRBJ1-5, with D hard to call. The CDR3 runs to 13 residues. Germline V gene lookup returns CDR1 SNHLY and CDR2 FYNNEI. V was shortened by 6 bases and J by 5 bases, with 11 bases between the two germline ends. Here the CDR3 reads CASSQDPDQPQHF. In DNA form, the CDR3 reads TGTGCCAGCAGCCAGGACCCCGATCAGCCCCAGCATTTT.

The chain has TRBV11-2 and TRBJ1-2; a weak D match, TRBD1 (6 bases). The CDR3 is 14 amino acids. Trimming took 1 base from V and 3 from J, leaving 9 bases between them. Germline V gene lookup returns CDR1 SGHAT and CDR2 FQNNGV. The CDR3 DNA reads TGTGCCAGCAGCTTAGCAGGGGAGCACTATGGCTACACCTTC. Translated: CASSLAGEHYGYTF.

The V and J genes are TRBV2 and TRBJ1-5; 8 bases align to TRBD1. In germline, CDR1 is SNHLY, CDR2 FYNNEI. V shed 3 bases and J 2 bases; nucleotides not matched to a gene: 3. The CDR3 has 15 amino acids. CDR3 in DNA: TGTGCCAGCAGTGAGGACAGGGAGGGCAATCAGCCCCAGCATTTT. Protein sequence: CASSEDREGNQPQHF.

This chain uses TRBV7-2 with TRBJ1-2; 7 bases are a match to TRBD1. The V segment lost 3 bases and the J segment 8 bases; nucleotides outside the gene matches: 3. The germline V gene has CDR1 SGHTA and CDR2 FQGNSA. The CDR3 runs to 12 residues. Here the CDR3 reads CASSLTGHGYTF. The CDR3, as DNA: TGTGCCAGCAGCTTGACAGGGCACGGCTACACCTTC.

The chain joins TRBV5-6 to TRBJ1-2; the D gene is possibly TRBD1 (6 bases). The CDR3 sequence is 13 residues long. V lost 1 base and J 8 bases, leaving 12 bases between the germline ends. CDR1 is SGHDT and CDR2 is YYEEEE in the germline V gene. CDR3: CASSLYREYGYTF. CDR3 sequence (DNA): TGTGCCAGCAGCTTGTACAGGGAATACGGCTACACCTTC. The full variable domain, completed using reference TRBV5-6 and TRBJ1-2, is DAGVTQSPTHLIKTRGQQVTLRCSPKSGHDTVSWYQQALGQGPQFIFQYYEEEERQRGNFPDRFSGHQFPNYSSELNVNALLLGDSALYLCASSLYREYGYTFGSGTRLTVV.

Of note for this clone: Within the sample, other DNA sequences also encode this same CDR3. The chain recombines TRBV7-9 with TRBJ2-7; D is uncertain. Germline CDR1 SEHNR, CDR2 FQNEAQ (reference sequence). Trimming left V 4 bases short and J 1 base short, with 5 bases between. This CDR3 is 12 amino acids long. CDR3 residues: CASSSVSYEQYF. The CDR3 nucleotides read TGTGCCAGCAGCTCCGTATCCTACGAGCAGTACTTC. The variable domain in full, with the rest retrieved from reference TRBV7-9 and TRBJ2-7, is DTGVSQNPRHKITKRGQNVTFRCDPISEHNRLYWYRQTLGQGPEFLTYFQNEAQLEKSRLLSDRFSAERPKGSFSTLEIQRTEQGDSAMYLCASSSVSYEQYFGPGTRLTVT.

This sequence joins TRBV4-1 and TRBJ2-1; D is unclear. Deletions cut 2 bases from V and 0 bases from J, with 14 bases between. CDR1 and CDR2 from the germline V gene are MGHRA and YSYEKL. The CDR3 consists of 17 residues. The CDR3 here is CASSQRPLEVSYNEQFF. CDR3 coding DNA: TGCGCCAGCAGCCAACGGCCTCTAGAAGTCTCCTACAATGAGCAGTTCTTC.

V usage is TRBV7-3 and J usage is TRBJ2-1; tentative D call: TRBD2 (5 bases). V lost 4 bases, J lost 2 bases, and 9 bases lay in between. In germline, CDR1 is SGHTA, CDR2 FQGTGA. This CDR3 is 14 amino acids long. CDR3 DNA: TGTGCCAGCAGCTCAGCGGCCCCCTACAATGAGCAGTTCTTC. This gives the protein CASSSAAPYNEQFF.

The chain links TRBV4-2 to TRBJ1-1; D remains ambiguous. Trimming removed 2 bases from V and 4 bases from J, with 5 bases in between. The length of the CDR3 is 12 residues. CDR1 LGHNA and CDR2 YNFKEQ come from the germline V gene. The CDR3 here is CASSQPPTEAFF. CDR3 DNA: TGTGCCAGCAGCCAACCCCCCACTGAAGCTTTCTTT.

The V and J genes are TRBV6-1 and TRBJ2-4, with 7 bases matching TRBD2. This CDR3 has 18 residues. The junction had 11 bases not matched to a gene; V was cut back by 2 bases and J by 1 base. Germline CDR1 is MNHNS and CDR2 is SASEGT. In DNA, the CDR3 is TGTGCCAGCAGTGAAACACACTCCTCGGGGGGTGCCAAAAACATTCAGTACTTC. Encoded protein: CASSETHSSGGAKNIQYF.

The V gene is TRBV5-1, the J gene TRBJ1-2, with 8 bases lining up with TRBD1. J gave up 1 base and V 4 bases, and 6 bases lay outside the gene matches. The CDR3 contains 15 residues. CDR1 and CDR2 (germline): SGHRS, YFSETQ. CDR3 nucleotides: TGCGCCAGCAGCCCAGGGGGCGCGAATAACTATGGCTACACCTTC. Its translation: CASSPGGANNYGYTF.

Comments on this clone: This sample also contains other DNA sequences that code for the same CDR3. V is TRBV11-2 and J is TRBJ2-7; a possible D gene is TRBD2 (6 bases). CDR1 and CDR2 from the germline V gene are SGHAT and FQNNGV. The germline V and J ends were trimmed by 1 base and 4 bases, with 8 bases remaining between them. The CDR3 sequence is 13 residues long. The CDR3 protein is CASSLVGGYEQYF. The CDR3 DNA follows: TGTGCCAGCAGCTTAGTGGGGGGTTACGAGCAGTACTTC. The full variable domain, in which reference TRBV11-2 and TRBJ2-7 provide the parts outside the CDR3, is EAGVAQSPRYKIIEKRQSVAFWCNPISGHATLYWYQQILGQGPKLLIQFQNNGVVDDSQLPKDRFSAERLKGVDSTLKIQPAKLEDSAVYLCASSLVGGYEQYFGPGTRLTVT.

The chain employs TRBV5-1 and TRBJ2-1; 14 bases align to TRBD2. The trim removed 7 bases at V and 6 bases at J, leaving 6 bases unmatched. The CDR3 totals 15 residues. Germline V CDR1 and CDR2: SGHRS, YFSETQ. The CDR3 nucleotides read TGCGCCAGCGACGATGGACTAGCGGGGGGCAATGAGCAGTTCTTC. Residues: CASDDGLAGGNEQFF.

The gene calls are TRBV4-2 and TRBJ2-1; D remains ambiguous. Germline V CDR1 and CDR2: LGHNA, YNFKEQ. This CDR3 comprises 14 residues. V gave up 2 bases and J gave up 10 bases, with 15 bases separating them. The CDR3 sequence is CASSQSPQSVEQFF. The CDR3 DNA reads as TGTGCCAGCAGCCAATCCCCCCAAAGCGTGGAGCAGTTCTTC.

The rearrangement links TRBV6-6 to TRBJ1-1; unclear D gene. Trimming removed 6 bases from V and 3 bases from J, with 17 bases in between. CDR3 length: 15 amino acids. The V gene's germline CDR1 is MNHNY and CDR2 SVGAGI (reference sequence). The CDR3, as DNA: TGTGCCAGCAGCTCCCGAGGCATCGGGGACACTGAAGCTTTCTTT. Amino acid sequence: CASSSRGIGDTEAFF.

The V and J genes are TRBV28 and TRBJ1-1; TRBD1 agrees at 7 bases. V shed 7 bases and J 3 bases; nucleotides not matched to a gene: 11. This CDR3 region has 15 residues. CDR1 is MDHEN and CDR2 is SYDVKM in the germline V gene. CDR3 sequence reads: CASTSRGHGDTEAFF. Written as DNA, the CDR3 is TGTGCCAGCACTTCGAGGGGGCATGGTGACACTGAAGCTTTCTTT.

This sequence joins TRBV2 and TRBJ2-6; no clear D. Between the trimmed V and J ends, which lost 2 bases and 2 bases, there was a span of 4 bases. The V gene's germline CDR1 is SNHLY and CDR2 FYNNEI. The CDR3 contains 14 residues. The CDR3: CASSEPPGANVLTF. CDR3 nucleotide sequence: TGTGCCAGCAGTGAACCCCCTGGGGCCAACGTCCTGACTTTC.

V is TRBV2 and J is TRBJ2-3, with 7 bases lining up with TRBD2. The germline CDR1 and CDR2 sequences are SNHLY and FYNNEI. The CDR3 is 14 residues long. V was pared by 7 bases and J by 2 bases, with 6 bases of the junction left unmatched. The CDR3: CASNLAGDTDTQYF. The CDR3 DNA sequence: TGTGCCAGCAATTTAGCGGGTGACACAGATACGCAGTATTTT.

The rearrangement uses TRBV28 and TRBJ2-5; no clear D gene. The CDR3 length is 15 residues. CDR1 is MDHEN and CDR2 is SYDVKM in the germline V gene. The germline V and J ends were trimmed by 5 bases and 0 bases, with 13 bases remaining between them. CDR3 DNA: TGTGCCAGCAGTAACAAGGGTGGTAACCAAGAGACCCAGTACTTC. Amino acid sequence: CASSNKGGNQETQYF.

V gene TRBV7-7 combines with J gene TRBJ2-1; 8 nucleotides line up with TRBD1. Germline V gene lookup returns CDR1 SSHAT and CDR2 FNYEAQ (reference sequence). There are 14 residues in the CDR3. The V gene end was trimmed by 4 bases and the J gene end by 9 bases; junction bases not matched to a gene: 8. The CDR3 is CASSSGTGQTEQFF. The CDR3 region has the DNA TGTGCCAGCAGCTCCGGGACAGGTCAAACTGAGCAGTTCTTC.

The V gene is TRBV5-4, the J gene TRBJ1-6; D is ambiguous. Trimming took off 4 bases at V and 6 bases at J, with 14 bases between the two ends. There are 15 residues in the CDR3. Germline assignment: CDR1 SGHNT and CDR2 YYREEE (reference sequence). CDR3 protein: CASSPEPVSNSPLHF. CDR3 nucleotide sequence: TGTGCCAGCAGCCCCGAACCAGTCAGTAATTCACCCCTCCACTTT.

V usage is TRBV5-5 and J usage is TRBJ1-4, with no clear D. Trimming cost V 0 bases and J 0 bases, with 6 bases left between them. From germline, CDR1 is SGHKS and CDR2 YYEKEE (reference sequence). The length of the CDR3 is 15 residues. CDR3 loop: CASSLVGTTNEKLFF. The CDR3 DNA is TGTGCCAGCAGCTTGGTGGGAACAACTAATGAAAAACTGTTTTTT.

The chain is built from TRBV7-2 and TRBJ1-1; D unclear. V was pared by 3 bases and J by 4 bases, with 9 bases between. Germline values: CDR1 SGHTA, CDR2 FQGNSA. This CDR3 spans 13 amino acids. CDR3 DNA: TGTGCCAGCAGCTTTAGCCTTAGCACTGAAGCTTTCTTT. Translating it yields CASSFSLSTEAFF.

The chain recombines TRBV7-8 with TRBJ2-5, with 8 bases matching TRBD1. J gave up 2 bases and V 5 bases, and 4 bases lay outside the gene matches. This CDR3 comprises 14 residues. From germline, CDR1 is SGHVS and CDR2 FQNEAQ. The CDR3, as DNA: TGTGCCAGCAGCAACAGGGGGATGCAAGAGACCCAGTACTTC. It encodes CASSNRGMQETQYF.